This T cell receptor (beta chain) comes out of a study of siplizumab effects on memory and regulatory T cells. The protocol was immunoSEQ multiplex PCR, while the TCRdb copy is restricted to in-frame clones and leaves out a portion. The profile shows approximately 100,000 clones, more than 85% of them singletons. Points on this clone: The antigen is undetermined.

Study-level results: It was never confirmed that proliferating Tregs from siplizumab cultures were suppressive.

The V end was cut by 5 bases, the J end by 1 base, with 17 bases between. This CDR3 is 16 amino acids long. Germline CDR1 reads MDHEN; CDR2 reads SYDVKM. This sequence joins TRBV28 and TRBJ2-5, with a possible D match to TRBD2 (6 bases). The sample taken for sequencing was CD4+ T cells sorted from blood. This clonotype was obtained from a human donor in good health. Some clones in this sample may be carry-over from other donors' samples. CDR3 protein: CASSTGWRGSQETQYF. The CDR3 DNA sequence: TGTGCCAGCAGTACGGGGTGGAGGGGAAGCCAAGAGACCCAGTACTTC.